One T cell receptor beta chain is described in this entry. There are 18 residues in the CDR3. The V gene lost 0 bases and the J gene lost 0 bases, with 13 bases spanning the gap. Germline V lookup: CDR1 SGHTS, CDR2 YDEGEE. The data are from a study of T cell changes during pregnancy in multiple sclerosis. Here immunoSEQ multiplex PCR was the method, and the copy in TCRdb shows in-frame clones only, minus some. The data show around 95,000 clones, about nine tenths seen once. Sample: peripheral blood, taken after pregnancy. V usage is TRBV5-8 and J usage is TRBJ2-6, with a weak D call TRBD2 (5 bases). The source of this sequence is a female donor with multiple sclerosis, enrolled in a pregnancy study. CDR3: CASSLVAASYSGANVLTF. The CDR3 region has the DNA TGTGCCAGCAGCTTGGTGGCAGCTAGCTACTCTGGGGCCAACGTCCTGACTTTC.